This section outlines one T cell receptor beta chain sequence together with its context. Treatment: randomized to nivolumab then ipilimumab (arm A) or the reverse (arm B). No patient had prior DNA-damaging chemotherapy. Live CD3+CD8+ CD19− CD56− cells were sorted from PBMCs. The CDR3 has 14 residues. Germline CDR1 is SGHDT and CDR2 is YYEEEE. With 4 bases clipped from V and 3 bases from J, the junction kept 7 bases outside the gene matches. Measured with immunoSEQ multiplex PCR; TCRdb has only the in-frame clones, and not every one. Among about 20,000 clones, 73% were seen once, and the ten largest hold 20%. This sample was included in a study of sequential checkpoint blockade in melanoma. Study in general: Each arm's sequence ended with maintenance nivolumab.

The J gene is TRBJ2-7, the V gene TRBV5-6, with TRBD2 matching over 7 bases. Material: CD8+ T cells sorted from blood (inferred from file names), obtained from a patient given nivolumab and ipilimumab in sequence. The receptor comes from a human donor with melanoma. DNA for the CDR3: TGTGCCAGCAGCCTCTCAGCGGGGAACTACGAGCAGTACTTC. This gives the protein CASSLSAGNYEQYF.